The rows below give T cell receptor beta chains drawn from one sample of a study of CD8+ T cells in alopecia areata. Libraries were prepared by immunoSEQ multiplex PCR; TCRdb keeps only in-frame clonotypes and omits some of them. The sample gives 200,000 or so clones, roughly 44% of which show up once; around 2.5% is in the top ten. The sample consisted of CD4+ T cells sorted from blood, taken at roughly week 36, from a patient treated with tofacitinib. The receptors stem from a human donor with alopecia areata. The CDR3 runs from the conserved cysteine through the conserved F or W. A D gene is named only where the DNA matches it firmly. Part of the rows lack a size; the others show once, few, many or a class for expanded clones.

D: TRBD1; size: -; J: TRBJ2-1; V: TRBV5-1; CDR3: CASSYPGGYEQFF; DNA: TGCGCCAGCAGCTATCCAGGGGGCTATGAGCAGTTCTTC
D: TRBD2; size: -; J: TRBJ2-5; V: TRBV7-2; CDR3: CASSLAGGEETQYF; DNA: TGTGCCAGCAGCTTGGCGGGAGGGGAGGAGACCCAGTACTTC
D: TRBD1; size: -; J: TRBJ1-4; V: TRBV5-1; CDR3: CASSLEGDRNEKLFF; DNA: TGCGCCAGCAGCTTGGAGGGGGACAGGAATGAAAAACTGTTTTTT
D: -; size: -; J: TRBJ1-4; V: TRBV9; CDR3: CASSVSSGLTDEKLFF; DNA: TGTGCCAGCAGCGTAAGCTCAGGGTTGACGGATGAAAAACTGTTTTTT
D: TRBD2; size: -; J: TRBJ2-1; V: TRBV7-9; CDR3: CASINLAGRGNEQFF; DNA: TGTGCCAGCATAAACCTAGCGGGAAGGGGCAATGAGCAGTTCTTC
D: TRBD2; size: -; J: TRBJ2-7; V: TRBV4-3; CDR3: CASSQEAGTYEQYF; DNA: TGCGCCAGCAGCCAGGAAGCGGGGACCTACGAGCAGTACTTC
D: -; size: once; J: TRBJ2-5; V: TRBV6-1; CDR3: CASTTPSGGEETQYF; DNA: TGTGCCAGCACCACCCCCTCTGGGGGAGAAGAGACCCAGTACTTC
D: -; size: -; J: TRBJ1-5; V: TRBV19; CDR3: CASSIMRRTGNQPQHF; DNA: TGTGCCAGTAGTATAATGAGAAGGACCGGCAATCAGCCCCAGCATTTT
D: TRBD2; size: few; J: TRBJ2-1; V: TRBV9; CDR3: CASSSGGLAGNYNEQFF; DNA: TGTGCCAGCAGCTCGGGGGGGCTAGCGGGTAACTACAATGAGCAGTTCTTC
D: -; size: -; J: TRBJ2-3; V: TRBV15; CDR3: CATSAEVAAQYF; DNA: TGTGCCACCAGCGCCGAGGTCGCTGCGCAGTATTTT
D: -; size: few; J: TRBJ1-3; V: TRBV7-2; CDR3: CASSPGTGNTIYF; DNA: TGTGCCAGCAGCCCCGGGACAGGAAACACCATATATTTT
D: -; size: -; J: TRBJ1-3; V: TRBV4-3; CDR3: CANSQGVFSAGNTIYF; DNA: TGCGCCAACAGCCAAGGCGTATTCTCGGCCGGAAACACCATATATTTT
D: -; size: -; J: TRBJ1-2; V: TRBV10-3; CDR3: CAIYGTSWDGYTF; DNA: TGTGCCATCTATGGGACAAGTTGGGATGGCTACACCTTC
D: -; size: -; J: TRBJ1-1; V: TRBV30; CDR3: CAWSAPGQLINTEAFF; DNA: TGTGCCTGGAGTGCCCCCGGACAGCTAATAAACACTGAAGCTTTCTTT
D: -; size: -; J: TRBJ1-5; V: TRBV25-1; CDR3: CASSEGIYQPQHF; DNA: TGTGCCAGCAGTGAGGGGATCTATCAGCCCCAGCATTTT
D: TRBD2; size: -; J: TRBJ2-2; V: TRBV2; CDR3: CASSPQTSGIGELFF; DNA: TGTGCCAGCAGTCCCCAGACTAGCGGGATTGGGGAGCTGTTTTTT
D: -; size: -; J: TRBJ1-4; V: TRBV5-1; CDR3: CASSLAWGSEKLFF; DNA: TGCGCCAGCAGCTTGGCGTGGGGAAGTGAAAAACTGTTTTTT
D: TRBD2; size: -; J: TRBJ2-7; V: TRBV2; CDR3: CASGTGTSASYEQYF; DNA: TGTGCCAGCGGAACCGGGACTAGCGCCTCCTACGAGCAGTACTTC
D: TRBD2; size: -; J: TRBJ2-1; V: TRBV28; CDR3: CASSLAAGVSVREQFF; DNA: TGTGCCAGCAGTTTGGCGGCGGGAGTATCGGTACGTGAGCAGTTCTTC
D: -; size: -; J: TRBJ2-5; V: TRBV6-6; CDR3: CASSPPESGETQYF; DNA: TGTGCCAGCAGTCCCCCGGAGAGCGGCGAGACCCAGTACTTC
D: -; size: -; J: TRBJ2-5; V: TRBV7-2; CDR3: CASSFPISRDKPRETQYF; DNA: TGTGCCAGCAGCTTCCCCATCTCCCGGGACAAGCCTCGGGAGACCCAGTACTTC
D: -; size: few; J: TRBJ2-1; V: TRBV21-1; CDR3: CASSKGLAGGDEQFF; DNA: TGTGCCAGCAGCAAGGGACTAGCGGGAGGGGATGAGCAGTTCTTC
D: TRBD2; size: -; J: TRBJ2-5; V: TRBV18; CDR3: CASSKREDETQYF; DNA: TGTGCCAGCTCAAAGCGGGAGGACGAGACCCAGTACTTC
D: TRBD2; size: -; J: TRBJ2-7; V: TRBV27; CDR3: CASKGWAGVYEQYF; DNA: TGTGCCAGCAAAGGGTGGGCGGGAGTCTACGAGCAGTACTTC
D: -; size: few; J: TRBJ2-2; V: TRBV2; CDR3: CASSEGSGELFF; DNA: TGTGCCAGCAGTGAGGGGTCCGGGGAGCTGTTTTTT
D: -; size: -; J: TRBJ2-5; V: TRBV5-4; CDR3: CASSPPGLHQETQYF; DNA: TGTGCCAGCAGCCCCCCGGGACTCCACCAAGAGACCCAGTACTTC
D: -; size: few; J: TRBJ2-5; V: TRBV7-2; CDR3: CASSQGGESETQYF; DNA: TGTGCCAGCAGCCAAGGAGGGGAGTCGGAGACCCAGTACTTC
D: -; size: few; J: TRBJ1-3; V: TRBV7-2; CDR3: CASSPGPGPNTIYF; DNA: TGTGCCAGCAGCCCGGGACCAGGCCCCAACACCATATATTTT
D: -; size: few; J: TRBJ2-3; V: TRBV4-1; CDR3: CASSQVVDTQYF; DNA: TGCGCCAGCAGCCAAGTCGTGGATACGCAGTATTTT
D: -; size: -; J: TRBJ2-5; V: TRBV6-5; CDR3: CASSYGRSEYQETQYF; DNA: TGTGCCAGCAGTTACGGGCGGAGCGAGTACCAAGAGACCCAGTACTTC
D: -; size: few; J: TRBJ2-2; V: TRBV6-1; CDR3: CASSVEQAPGELFF; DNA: TGTGCCAGCAGTGTTGAGCAGGCCCCCGGGGAGCTGTTTTTT
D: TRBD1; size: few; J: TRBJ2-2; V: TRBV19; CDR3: CASSIRRDRAGELFF; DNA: TGTGCCAGTAGTATTCGTCGGGACAGGGCCGGGGAGCTGTTTTTT
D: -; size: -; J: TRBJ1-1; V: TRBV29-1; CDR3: CSVSPGVNVVGTEAFF; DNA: TGCAGCGTGTCGCCCGGGGTAAACGTCGTGGGGACTGAAGCTTTCTTT
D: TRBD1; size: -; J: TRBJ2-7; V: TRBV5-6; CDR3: CASSSDRVMYEQYF; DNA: TGTGCCAGCAGCTCGGACAGGGTGATGTACGAGCAGTACTTC
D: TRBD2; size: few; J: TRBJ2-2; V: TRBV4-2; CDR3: CASSHGTSGNTGELFF; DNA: TGTGCCAGCAGCCACGGGACTAGCGGAAACACCGGGGAGCTGTTTTTT
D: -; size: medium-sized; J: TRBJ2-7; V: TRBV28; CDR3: CASSLTPRGAYEQYF; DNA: TGTGCCAGCAGTTTAACTCCTCGGGGAGCCTACGAGCAGTACTTC
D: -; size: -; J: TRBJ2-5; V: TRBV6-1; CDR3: CASTTSGGTETQYF; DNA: TGTGCCTCGACGACTTCGGGCGGGACGGAGACCCAGTACTTC
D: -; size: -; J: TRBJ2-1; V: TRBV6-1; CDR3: CASSENEQFF; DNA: TGTGCCAGCAGTGAAAATGAGCAGTTCTTC
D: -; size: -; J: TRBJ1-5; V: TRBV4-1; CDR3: CASSQADSNQPQHF; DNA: TGCGCCAGCAGCCAAGCAGATAGCAATCAGCCCCAGCATTTT
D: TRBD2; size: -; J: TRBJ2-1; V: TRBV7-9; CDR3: CASSFLAVGLNEQFF; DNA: TGTGCCAGCAGCTTCCTAGCGGTAGGACTGAATGAGCAGTTCTTC
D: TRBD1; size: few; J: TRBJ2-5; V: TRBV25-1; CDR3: CASKQGKETQYF; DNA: TGTGCCAGCAAACAGGGGAAGGAGACCCAGTACTTC
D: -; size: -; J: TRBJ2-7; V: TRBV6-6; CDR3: CASSNPDEQYF; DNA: TGTGCCAGCAGCAACCCCGACGAGCAGTACTTC
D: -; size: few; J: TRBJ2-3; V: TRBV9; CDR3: CASSVISGSTDTQYF; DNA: TGTGCCAGCAGCGTAATCAGCGGGAGCACAGATACGCAGTATTTT
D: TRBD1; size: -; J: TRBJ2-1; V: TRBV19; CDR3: CASSIYGTGMFF; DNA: TGTGCCAGTAGTATATATGGGACAGGGATGTTCTTC
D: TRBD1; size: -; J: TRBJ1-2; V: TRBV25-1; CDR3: CASSPTGGGGYTF; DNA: TGTGCCAGCAGTCCAACAGGGGGTGGTGGCTACACCTTC
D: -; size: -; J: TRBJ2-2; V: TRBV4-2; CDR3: CASSQSPYTEYTGELFF; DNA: TGTGCCAGCAGCCAGAGTCCATACACCGAATACACCGGGGAGCTGTTTTTT
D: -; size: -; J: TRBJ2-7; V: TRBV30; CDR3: CAWGLRGHHEQYF; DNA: TGTGCCTGGGGCCTTCGGGGGCACCACGAGCAGTACTTC
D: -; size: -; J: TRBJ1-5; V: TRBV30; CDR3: CAWSQGGQPQHF; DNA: TGTGCCTGGAGTCAGGGTGGACAGCCCCAGCATTTT
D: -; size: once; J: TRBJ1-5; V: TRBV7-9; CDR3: CASSPQGIGNQPQHF; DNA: TGTGCCAGCAGTCCCCAGGGGATCGGCAATCAGCCCCAGCATTTT
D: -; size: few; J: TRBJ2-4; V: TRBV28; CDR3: CASIKTGTGTIQYF; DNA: TGTGCCAGCATAAAGACCGGGACTGGGACGATTCAGTACTTC
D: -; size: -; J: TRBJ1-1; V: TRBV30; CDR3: CATPLGVNTEAFF; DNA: TGTGCCACCCCCCTGGGGGTGAACACTGAAGCTTTCTTT
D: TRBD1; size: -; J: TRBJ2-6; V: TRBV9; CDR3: CASSAPGTGVSRAGANVLTF; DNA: TGTGCCAGCAGCGCCCCTGGGACAGGGGTTAGTAGGGCTGGGGCCAACGTCCTGACTTTC
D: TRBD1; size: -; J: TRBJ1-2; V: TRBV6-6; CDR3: CASIKGTAHYGYTF; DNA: TGTGCCAGCATTAAGGGGACAGCCCACTATGGCTACACCTTC
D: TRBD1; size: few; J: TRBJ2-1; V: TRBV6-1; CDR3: CASSANRGSEQFF; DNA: TGTGCCAGCAGTGCCAACAGGGGCAGTGAGCAGTTCTTC
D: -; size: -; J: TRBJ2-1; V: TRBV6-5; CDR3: CASSKTYNEQFF; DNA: TGTGCCAGCAGTAAAACCTACAATGAGCAGTTCTTC